These 9 T cell receptor beta chains were all obtained from the same sample, sequenced in a study of control samples from healthy donors and cancer patients. Produced via immunoSEQ multiplex PCR; TCRdb's table is partial and in-frame only. The table shows 70,000 to 90,000 clones, with around 94% occurring only once. Sequencing was performed on blood. These receptors all stem from a woman between 18 and 29 years old in good health.

The chain links TRBV27 to TRBJ2-7, with D tentatively TRBD2 (6 bases). This CDR3 is 13 amino acids long. Germline-derived CDR1 and CDR2 are MNHEY and SMNVEV (reference sequence). The germline V and J ends were trimmed by 6 bases and 0 bases, with 9 bases remaining between them. Written as DNA, the CDR3 is TGTGCCAGCAGGGGAGGTCCCTCCTACGAGCAGTACTTC. This translates into CASRGGPSYEQYF.

A few counts support this clone. The genes are TRBV2 and TRBJ1-2, with 9 positions matching TRBD1. Germline CDR1 is SNHLY and CDR2 is FYNNEI. The junction had 11 bases not matched to a gene; V was cut back by 9 bases and J by 6 bases. This CDR3 comprises 14 residues. The DNA for the CDR3 is TGTGCCAGAGACGACAGGGGGACTGCCAATGGCTACACCTTC. It translates to CARDDRGTANGYTF.

CDR3 sequence: CASSRTSLPGELFF. CDR3 nucleotides: TGTGCCAGCAGTAGGACTAGCCTTCCCGGGGAGCTGTTTTTT. The rearrangement links TRBV3-1 (or the pseudogene TRBV3-2) to TRBJ2-2, with TRBD2 matching 8 bases. The CDR3 totals 14 residues. Germline assignment: CDR1 LGHDT and CDR2 YNNKEL (reference sequence). Germline trimming cut 6 bases from V and 6 bases from J; bases unmatched to any gene: 6.

This chain uses TRBV27 with TRBJ1-6; 7 bases fit TRBD1. The length of the CDR3 is 14 residues. Trimming removed 6 bases from V and 8 bases from J; junction bases left unmatched: 7. The germline V gene has CDR1 MNHEY and CDR2 SMNVEV (reference sequence). The DNA for the CDR3 is TGTGCCAGCAGCCTGACAGGGTCGGATTCACCCCTCCACTTT. Translation: CASSLTGSDSPLHF.

This sequence joins TRBV10-3 and TRBJ1-5; 7 bases line up with TRBD1. After removal of 9 bases from V and 5 bases from J, the junction contained 13 bases not matched to a gene. Germline lookup yields CDR1 ENHRY and CDR2 SYGVKD. The CDR3 contains 15 residues. The CDR3 DNA reads TGTGCCATATCGGAGGTCCAGGGGGGCGATCAGCCCCAGCATTTT. This translates into CAISEVQGGDQPQHF.

This clone occurred once. The CDR3 reads CASSQLYGEGLSGANVLTF. The CDR3 bases are TGTGCCAGCAGCCAACTTTACGGTGAGGGACTCTCTGGGGCCAACGTCCTGACTTTC. This chain uses TRBV3-1 (or the pseudogene TRBV3-2) with TRBJ2-6; a possible D gene is TRBD2 (6 bases). The CDR3 covers 19 residues. The V end lost 2 bases, the J end lost 0 bases, and 17 bases lay between the germline ends. Germline lookup yields CDR1 LGHDT and CDR2 YNNKEL (reference sequence).

This sequence joins TRBV5-4 and TRBJ2-5; no clear D gene. Germline CDR1 SGHNT, CDR2 YYREEE (reference sequence). V lost 4 bases and J lost 2, with 6 bases in between. The CDR3 totals 12 residues. The CDR3 protein is CASSQPQETQYF. CDR3 DNA sequence: TGTGCCAGCAGCCAGCCACAAGAGACCCAGTACTTC.

The J gene is TRBJ2-5, the V gene TRBV5-1; 10 nucleotides agree with TRBD2. Germline V gives CDR1 SGHRS, CDR2 YFSETQ. The CDR3 totals 15 residues. Trimming took 4 bases from V and 2 from J; bases not matched to a gene: 5. CDR3 nucleotide sequence: TGCGCCAGCAGCCGAACGGGACTAGCGCAAGAGACCCAGTACTTC. Translating it yields CASSRTGLAQETQYF.

The chain has TRBV10-1 and TRBJ2-1, with D perhaps matching TRBD1 (5 bases). The CDR3 covers 12 residues. Trimming left V 8 bases short and J 2 bases short, with 7 bases between. Germline-derived CDR1 and CDR2 are WNHNN and SYGVQD (reference sequence). The CDR3 nucleotides are TGCGCCAGCGGGGCTCCCTACAATGAGCAGTTCTTC. It encodes CASGAPYNEQFF.